The 21 T cell receptor beta chains listed next were all sequenced from one sample in a study of blood T cell repertoires in COVID-19. The repertoire was sequenced with immunoSEQ multiplex PCR; TCRdb's copy has only in-frame clones and lacks some. The table shows approximately 80,000 clones, with approximately 85% occurring only once. The specimen sequenced was peripheral blood. The receptors here all came from a man aged 45 to 65 with active COVID-19.

The rearrangement links TRBV11-3 to TRBJ2-2; 8 positions match TRBD1. V was clipped by 4 bases and J by 6 bases; unmatched bases: 7. The CDR3 spans 15 residues. Looked up from germline, CDR1 is SGHNT and CDR2 is YENEEA. DNA of the CDR3: TGTGCCAGCAGCTCGATACAGGGGGTCCCCGGGGAGCTGTTTTTT. Protein product: CASSSIQGVPGELFF.

This clone was counted between two and nine times. The gene calls are TRBV9 and TRBJ2-2; TRBD1 aligns across 9 bases. The CDR3 length is 15 residues. Trimming at V came to 2 bases and at J to 7 bases, leaving 6 bases not matched to a gene. Germline V gene sequence: CDR1 SGDLS, CDR2 YYNGEE. The CDR3 here is CASSVRTGVIGELFF. CDR3 bases: TGTGCCAGCAGCGTCAGGACAGGGGTAATCGGGGAGCTGTTTTTT.

The J gene is TRBJ2-5, the V gene TRBV6-1; the match to TRBD2 covers 9 bases. In germline, CDR1 is MNHNS, CDR2 SASEGT. There are 15 residues in the CDR3. V lost 2 bases and J lost 2; bases outside the gene matches: 3. The CDR3 coding sequence is TGTGCCAGCAGTGAACTAGCGGGGAGACAAGAGACCCAGTACTTC. Protein sequence: CASSELAGRQETQYF.

This chain joins TRBV3-1 (or the pseudogene TRBV3-2) and TRBJ2-7, with unresolved D. This CDR3 spans 14 amino acids. Germline loops: CDR1 LGHDT, CDR2 YNNKEL (reference sequence). Trimming stripped 2 bases from V and 0 bases from J, with 8 bases between. CDR3 sequence: CASSQIPDSYEQYF. CDR3 DNA sequence: TGTGCCAGCAGCCAAATACCAGACTCCTACGAGCAGTACTTC.

This chain uses TRBV30 with TRBJ2-2; D not resolved. The CDR3 loop spans 14 amino acids. The V end lost 2 bases, the J end lost 4 bases, and 11 bases lay between the germline ends. Germline assignment: CDR1 GTSNPN and CDR2 SVGIG (reference sequence). The CDR3 region has the DNA TGTGCCTGGAGTTCAGGTTTGGGCACCGGGGAGCTGTTTTTT. Translated, it gives CAWSSGLGTGELFF.

The chain is built from TRBV20-1 and TRBJ1-2; a weak D match, TRBD1 (6 bases). This CDR3 comprises 12 residues. Germline-derived CDR1 and CDR2 are DFQATT and SNEGSKA (reference sequence). The V end was cut by 3 bases, the J end by 4 bases, with 9 bases between. The DNA of the CDR3 is TGCAGTGCTAGTATGGGGGCCTATGGCTACACCTTC. Protein sequence: CSASMGAYGYTF.

The rearrangement joins TRBV29-1 to TRBJ2-7; D is possibly TRBD1 (5 bases). CDR1 is SQVTM, CDR2 ANQGSEA, per germline. This CDR3 has 13 amino acids. The ends were cut back, 0 bases at V and 2 bases at J, with 8 bases in the middle. CDR3 amino acids: CSVEDRATYEQYF. CDR3 nucleotide sequence: TGCAGCGTTGAAGACAGGGCGACCTACGAGCAGTACTTC.

The chain uses TRBV21-1 and TRBJ1-3; the table's D call, TRBD1, was not checked against the DNA. TRBV21-1 is listed as a pseudogene. CDR3 length: 18 residues. The CDR3 sequence: CASSKPNNRESSGNTIYF. In DNA, the CDR3 is TGTGCCAGCAGCAAACCGAACAACAGGGAAAGCTCTGGAAACACCATATATTTT.

This sequence joins TRBV5-1 and TRBJ2-2; 8 bases are a match to TRBD2. V was clipped by 0 bases and J by 1 base; unmatched bases: 5. Germline assignment: CDR1 SGHRS and CDR2 YFSETQ. The CDR3 has 17 amino acids. The CDR3 protein is CASSLAVTSGNTGELFF. Here the CDR3 DNA reads TGCGCCAGCAGCTTGGCCGTCACTAGCGGGAACACCGGGGAGCTGTTTTTT.

CDR3 nucleotide sequence: TGTGCCAGCAGTTTGCGGGGGGGCAAAGATACGCAGTATTTT. Its translation: CASSLRGGKDTQYF. The chain joins TRBV28 to TRBJ2-3, with 9 bases matching TRBD2. V was pared by 3 bases and J by 5 bases, with 3 bases of the junction left unmatched. Germline CDR1 and CDR2: MDHEN and SYDVKM. CDR3 length: 14 residues.

The rearrangement links TRBV30 to TRBJ1-1, with 8 bases identical to TRBD1. The CDR3 length is 12 residues. Germline CDR1 and CDR2: GTSNPN and SVGIG (reference sequence). V trimming: 4 bases; J trimming: 10 bases; junction bases outside the gene matches: 8. DNA of the CDR3: TGTGCCTGGACAGCAGGGGGCGGAGTAGCTTTCTTT. Its translation: CAWTAGGGVAFF. Supplemented by reference TRBV30 and TRBJ1-1, the full variable domain reads SQTIHQWPATLVQPVGSPLSLECTVEGTSNPNLYWYRQAAGRGLQLLFYSVGIGQISSEVPQNLSASRPQDRQFILSSKKLLLSDSGFYLCAWTAGGGVAFFGQGTRLTVV.

This chain joins TRBV7-7 and TRBJ1-1; D is perhaps TRBD1 (5 bases). Germline values: CDR1 SSHAT, CDR2 FNYEAQ (reference sequence). The CDR3 runs to 13 residues. Trimming cost V 6 bases and J 7 bases, with 15 bases left between them. CDR3 residues: CASRGRDWHEAFF. Written as DNA, the CDR3 is TGTGCCAGCAGGGGCCGGGACTGGCATGAAGCTTTCTTT.

This clone was observed a handful of times. V is TRBV11-3 and J is TRBJ2-5, with 8 bases lining up with TRBD1. This CDR3 contains 15 residues. Looked up from germline, CDR1 is SGHNT and CDR2 is YENEEA. V gave up 8 bases and J gave up 4 bases; unmatched junction bases: 12. CDR3: CASSRTGSFGETQYF. In nucleotides, the CDR3 is TGTGCCAGCTCGCGGACAGGGAGTTTCGGAGAGACCCAGTACTTC.

The count of this clone is one. The V gene is TRBV11-2, the J gene TRBJ2-7; D is unclear. The ends were cut back, 1 base at V and 2 bases at J, with 6 bases in the middle. Germline CDR1 and CDR2: SGHAT and FQNNGV. The CDR3 length is 13 residues. The CDR3 loop reads CASSLGAAYEQYF. In DNA, the CDR3 is TGTGCCAGCAGCTTAGGGGCCGCCTACGAGCAGTACTTC.

The genes are TRBV3-1 (or the pseudogene TRBV3-2) and TRBJ2-1; 7 bases align to TRBD2. CDR1 LGHDT and CDR2 YNNKEL come from the germline V gene (reference sequence). V dropped 3 bases and J dropped 9; count of bases not matched to a gene: 14. The CDR3 is 16 amino acids. CDR3 amino acids: CASSHHRLAGGGEQFF. CDR3 nucleotide sequence: TGTGCCAGCAGCCACCATAGACTAGCCGGAGGAGGTGAGCAGTTCTTC.

The genes are TRBV19 and TRBJ2-3; 10 bases map to TRBD2. V shed 3 bases, J shed 5 bases, and the junction held 5 bases outside the gene matches. The CDR3 contains 15 residues. Per germline, CDR1 LNHDA and CDR2 SQIVND (reference sequence). The CDR3 nucleotides read TGTGCCAGTAGTATCAGGGGACTAGCGCAAGATACGCAGTATTTT. Translating it yields CASSIRGLAQDTQYF.

The J gene is TRBJ2-7, the V gene TRBV5-5; the match to TRBD2 covers 8 bases. The V gene's germline CDR1 is SGHKS and CDR2 YYEKEE (reference sequence). This CDR3 comprises 16 residues. V lost 2 bases to trimming and J lost 2 bases; unmatched junction nucleotides: 9. CDR3 region: CASSLGPQRGPYEQYF. Written as DNA, the CDR3 is TGTGCCAGCAGCTTAGGACCTCAGCGGGGGCCCTACGAGCAGTACTTC.

In its sample, this clone was seen a few times. The chain is built from TRBV9 and TRBJ1-2; D perhaps matches TRBD1 (6 bases). V was clipped by 0 bases and J by 4 bases, with 16 bases between them. Looked up from germline, CDR1 is SGDLS and CDR2 is YYNGEE. The CDR3 spans 16 residues. CDR3 DNA sequence: TGTGCCAGCAGCGTAGAGGCCATTAGGGGGATCTATGGCTACACCTTC. Translated, it gives CASSVEAIRGIYGYTF.

The V and J genes are TRBV6-2 or TRBV6-3 and TRBJ1-1; TRBD1 might be the D (5 bases). The CDR3 consists of 13 residues. Looked up from germline, CDR1 is MNHEY and CDR2 is SVGEGT. The V end lost 4 bases, the J end lost 1 base, and 7 bases lay between the germline ends. The CDR3 loop is CASSLDRNTEAFF. For the CDR3, the DNA is TGTGCCAGCAGTTTAGACAGGAACACTGAAGCTTTCTTT.

V and J are TRBV29-1 and TRBJ2-1, with D maybe TRBD2 (7 bases). The germline V gene has CDR1 SQVTM and CDR2 ANQGSEA. V was cut by 4 bases and J by 10 bases, with 20 bases left in between. This CDR3 spans 14 amino acids. For the CDR3, the DNA is TGCAGCGTTGCTTTCAGGTCGGGGGGCGAGGAGCAGTTCTTC. Translated, it gives CSVAFRSGGEEQFF.

V and J are TRBV23-1 and TRBJ2-1; 9 bases are a match to TRBD1. TRBV23-1 is marked as an open reading frame, function uncertain. Trimming at V came to 3 bases and at J to 6 bases, leaving 9 bases not matched to a gene. CDR3 length: 16 amino acids. This CDR3 reads CASSQPGQGIGNEQFF. CDR3 DNA sequence: TGCGCCAGCAGTCAGCCGGGACAGGGAATAGGCAATGAGCAGTTCTTC.